A single sample gave rise to the 29 T cell receptor beta chains below, sequenced in a study of shared clonotypes between healthy human individuals (dated by TCRdb to about 2020). For the CD8 naive samples, CD45RO-negative cells were positively selected for CCR7, yielding a CD45RA+CCR7+ population from which TemRA cells were excluded. Library preparation used the immunoSEQ multiplex PCR assay. Held by TCRdb, this immuneACCESS table contains in-frame sequences only and omits some clones. Under half of the omission traces to an unresolved V gene where checked; the cause of the rest is unknown. This sample lists under 1 million clones; roughly 92% were detected once. The top ten hold under 30% of the sample. The sequenced material came from naive CD8+ T cells sorted from blood. In the paper's terms, the cell subset or site label means: CD45RA+CCR7+. The receptors were sampled from a man aged 30-40 years in good health.

Details on this clone: Other DNA sequences from this sample encode an identical CDR3 as well. V and J are TRBV9 and TRBJ2-7; 7 nucleotides match TRBD1. V was pared by 4 bases and J by 3 bases, with 4 bases of the junction left unmatched. The CDR3 covers 13 residues. CDR1 is SGDLS, CDR2 YYNGEE, per germline. CDR3 nucleotide sequence: TGTGCCAGCAGCCTCCGACAGGGCTACGAGCAGTACTTC. It codes for CASSLRQGYEQYF.

The J gene is TRBJ2-1, the V gene TRBV5-1; the D gene is possibly TRBD1 (6 bases). This CDR3 contains 11 residues. Germline CDR1 and CDR2: SGHRS and YFSETQ. V dropped 4 bases and J dropped 13 bases, with 12 bases sitting between them. For the CDR3, the DNA is TGCGCCAGCAGCCCAGGGGCAGATCAGTTCTTC. Protein: CASSPGADQFF.

The J gene is TRBJ1-2, the V gene TRBV4-1; TRBD1 might be the D (5 bases). This CDR3 is 13 amino acids long. Looked up from germline, CDR1 is MGHRA and CDR2 is YSYEKL. The V end lost 4 bases, the J end lost 3 bases, and 9 bases lay between the germline ends. CDR3 loop: CASSLGTHYGYTF. DNA of the CDR3: TGCGCCAGCAGCCTCGGGACTCACTATGGCTACACCTTC.

The V and J genes are TRBV5-1 and TRBJ2-1, with D hard to call. The CDR3 totals 13 residues. V was pared by 4 bases and J by 2 bases, with 7 bases between. CDR1 is SGHRS and CDR2 is YFSETQ in the germline V gene. The CDR3, as DNA: TGCGCCAGCAGCCCGCCCGCCTACAATGAGCAGTTCTTC. It codes for CASSPPAYNEQFF.

The chain combines TRBV7-8 with TRBJ2-3; D gene unclear. The CDR3 length is 13 residues. CDR1 is SGHVS, CDR2 FQNEAQ, per germline. V was cut by 4 bases and J by 1 base, with 6 bases left in between. CDR3 DNA: TGTGCCAGCAGCTCAGAGGGCACAGATACGCAGTATTTT. Its protein is CASSSEGTDTQYF.

The CDR3 sequence: CASSLIPTYEQYF. The CDR3 DNA reads as TGTGCCAGCAGTTTAATACCTACCTACGAGCAGTACTTC. The chain links TRBV28 to TRBJ2-7; D uncertain. Germline assignment: CDR1 MDHEN and CDR2 SYDVKM. This CDR3 has 13 residues. Trimming removed 2 bases at V and 2 bases at J, with 7 bases between.

The rearrangement uses TRBV9 and TRBJ1-2; D unclear. The V gene lost 3 bases and the J gene lost 7 bases, with 7 bases spanning the gap. Germline V gene sequence: CDR1 SGDLS, CDR2 YYNGEE. The CDR3 extends over 11 amino acids. CDR3 bases: TGTGCCAGCAGCGGAAGAGGTGGCTACACCTTC. This translates into CASSGRGGYTF.

The chain links TRBV10-2 to TRBJ2-1, with 8 bases fitting TRBD2. Trimming cost V 2 bases and J 8 bases; bases outside gene matches: 8. The CDR3 runs 15 residues. In germline, CDR1 is WSHSY, CDR2 SAAADI. The CDR3 here is CASSEASGRVYEQFF. CDR3 DNA: TGCGCCAGCAGTGAGGCCAGCGGGAGAGTCTATGAGCAGTTCTTC.

The genes are TRBV5-5 and TRBJ2-7; possible D gene TRBD1, 5 bases. The CDR3 is 13 amino acids. The germline V and J ends were trimmed by 2 bases and 7 bases, with 13 bases remaining between them. Per the germline V gene, CDR1 is SGHKS and CDR2 is YYEKEE (reference sequence). CDR3 in amino acids: CASSLGQGGEQYF. DNA for the CDR3: TGTGCCAGCAGCTTAGGGCAGGGTGGGGAGCAGTACTTC.

As for this clone: This sample also contains other DNA sequences that code for the same CDR3. The J gene is TRBJ1-1, the V gene TRBV27, with no clear D. Germline V gene data show CDR1 as MNHEY and CDR2 as SMNVEV (reference sequence). The CDR3 runs 12 residues. V lost 4 bases and J lost 5, with 8 bases in between. The DNA of the CDR3 is TGTGCCAGCAGTTCCCTGGGGACTGAAGCTTTCTTT. It is translated as CASSSLGTEAFF.

The rearrangement links TRBV5-4 to TRBJ2-7; TRBD2 aligns across 10 bases. CDR3 length: 15 amino acids. Trimming at V came to 0 bases and at J to 4 bases, leaving 4 bases not matched to a gene. CDR1 and CDR2 from the germline V gene are SGHNT and YYREEE (reference sequence). The CDR3 protein is CASSLGSSGRYEQYF. The CDR3 bases are TGTGCCAGCAGCTTGGGGTCTAGCGGGAGATACGAGCAGTACTTC.

The rearrangement joins TRBV9 to TRBJ2-7, with 10 bases fitting TRBD2. V shed 0 bases and J 0 bases; nucleotides not matched to a gene: 9. The CDR3 is 18 amino acids. Per germline, CDR1 SGDLS and CDR2 YYNGEE. The CDR3 here is CASSVGDSGRSASYEQYF. Here the CDR3 DNA reads TGTGCCAGCAGCGTAGGAGATAGCGGGAGGTCCGCCTCCTACGAGCAGTACTTC.

CDR3 loop: CASIDRGRNTEAFF. In nucleotides, the CDR3 is TGCGCCAGCATCGACAGGGGTAGAAACACTGAAGCTTTCTTT. V usage is TRBV10-2 and J usage is TRBJ1-1; 8 bases match TRBD1. The V gene end was trimmed by 7 bases and the J gene end by 2 bases; junction bases not matched to a gene: 6. The V gene's germline CDR1 is WSHSY and CDR2 SAAADI. The CDR3 is made up of 14 amino acids.

This chain connects TRBV6-6 to TRBJ2-7, with TRBD2 identical over 8 bases. Germline loops: CDR1 MNHNY, CDR2 SVGAGI (reference sequence). V was pared by 7 bases and J by 2 bases, with 10 bases of the junction left unmatched. This CDR3 has 15 amino acids. In nucleotides, the CDR3 is TGTGCCAGCATTGAGGCGGGGGGCTCAACCTACGAGCAGTACTTC. Translation: CASIEAGGSTYEQYF.

The chain is built from TRBV5-1 and TRBJ2-7; possibly TRBD1 or TRBD2 for D (5 bases each). CDR3 size: 14 residues. Germline loops: CDR1 SGHRS, CDR2 YFSETQ. V was trimmed by 5 bases and J by 7 bases, leaving 19 bases between them. CDR3: CASRHPGRNWEQYF. As DNA, the CDR3 is TGCGCCAGCAGACACCCGGGGCGAAATTGGGAGCAGTACTTC.

Worth noting for this clone: The identical CDR3 is also encoded by other nucleotide sequences in the sample. The chain joins TRBV5-1 to TRBJ1-2; 7 nucleotides match TRBD1. V lost 1 base, J lost 1 base, and 1 base stayed unmatched. Germline loops: CDR1 SGHRS, CDR2 YFSETQ. The CDR3 is 14 amino acids. The CDR3 loop is CASSLWDSNYGYTF. DNA for the CDR3: TGCGCCAGCAGCTTGTGGGACAGTAACTATGGCTACACCTTC.

The V and J genes are TRBV28 and TRBJ2-7; 9 bases are shared with TRBD1. The CDR3 has 15 amino acids. The junction had 10 bases not matched to a gene; V was cut back by 4 bases and J by 6 bases. Germline CDR1 MDHEN, CDR2 SYDVKM. The CDR3 coding sequence is TGTGCCAGCAGTTACTCCGGGACAGGGAGATTCGAGCAGTACTTC. It specifies CASSYSGTGRFEQYF.

The J gene is TRBJ2-3, the V gene TRBV29-1; TRBD2 matches at 14 bases. This CDR3 comprises 16 residues. Germline V gene lookup returns CDR1 SQVTM and CDR2 ANQGSEA. Germline trimming cut 3 bases from V and 2 bases from J; bases unmatched to any gene: 4. In nucleotides, the CDR3 is TGCAGCGTTGACGGGACTAGCGGGAGAAACACAGATACGCAGTATTTT. As protein: CSVDGTSGRNTDTQYF.

V gene TRBV18 combines with J gene TRBJ2-1, with TRBD1 as a possible D gene (7 bases). Germline CDR1 and CDR2: KGHSH and LQKENI. V lost 8 bases and J lost 5, with 19 bases in between. This CDR3 has 15 residues. The CDR3 protein is CASTGDSERDNEQFF. DNA for the CDR3: TGTGCCAGCACGGGGGACAGTGAAAGGGACAATGAGCAGTTCTTC.

This clone is a singleton in its sample. The chain uses TRBV15 and TRBJ2-7; no clear D. V was trimmed by 0 bases and J by 3 bases, leaving 12 bases between them. This CDR3 has 15 residues. CDR1 and CDR2 (germline): LNHNV, YYDKDF (reference sequence). CDR3 sequence: CATSRDKTGYYEQYF. The CDR3 DNA reads as TGTGCCACCAGCAGAGATAAAACTGGGTACTACGAGCAGTACTTC.

The chain uses TRBV9 and TRBJ1-1, with 8 bases identical to TRBD1. CDR3 length: 14 amino acids. The germline V gene has CDR1 SGDLS and CDR2 YYNGEE. Germline trimming cut 4 bases from V and 1 base from J; bases unmatched to any gene: 3. CDR3 region: CASSLGQGNTEAFF. The CDR3 region has the DNA TGTGCCAGCAGCTTAGGACAGGGGAACACTGAAGCTTTCTTT.

The chain is built from TRBV15 and TRBJ2-3; unclear D gene. The CDR3 has 13 residues. Looked up from germline, CDR1 is LNHNV and CDR2 is YYDKDF (reference sequence). Between the trimmed V and J ends, which lost 5 bases and 6 bases, there was a span of 12 bases. The CDR3 sequence is CATSHVNLDTQYF. The CDR3 region has the DNA TGTGCCACCAGCCACGTTAACCTCGATACGCAGTATTTT.

This clone was counted a single time. The V and J genes are TRBV13 and TRBJ2-5, with 14 bases aligning to TRBD2. After removal of 5 bases from V and 5 bases from J, the junction contained 7 bases not matched to a gene. CDR3 length: 16 amino acids. Germline CDR1 PRHDT, CDR2 FYEKMQ (reference sequence). CDR3 nucleotide sequence: TGTGCCAGCAGCCGGGGATGGACTAGCGGGAGGGAGACCCAGTACTTC. This gives the protein CASSRGWTSGRETQYF.

The chain has TRBV5-5 and TRBJ2-1, with a tentative D call TRBD2 (5 bases). Germline V gene lookup returns CDR1 SGHKS and CDR2 YYEKEE (reference sequence). Trimming stripped 4 bases from V and 8 bases from J, with 13 bases between. The length of the CDR3 is 13 residues. CDR3 DNA: TGTGCCAGCAGCCCTCCCACTAGGTATGAGCAGTTCTTC. It yields the protein CASSPPTRYEQFF.

V usage is TRBV5-4 and J usage is TRBJ2-7; D is possibly TRBD2 (5 bases). Trimming cost V 3 bases and J 2 bases, with 15 bases left between them. The CDR3 is made up of 15 amino acids. CDR1 is SGHNT and CDR2 is YYREEE in the germline V gene (reference sequence). This CDR3 is CASSSPRTGTYEQYF. The CDR3 DNA sequence: TGTGCCAGCAGCTCCCCCCGGACGGGGACCTACGAGCAGTACTTC.

J is TRBJ1-1 and V is TRBV5-6; D call uncertain. The CDR3 sequence is 13 residues long. CDR1 is SGHDT, CDR2 YYEEEE, per germline. V was cut by 4 bases and J by 5 bases, with 12 bases left in between. The CDR3 nucleotides read TGTGCCAGCAGCCTACACGGACCGACTGAAGCTTTCTTT. Translated, it gives CASSLHGPTEAFF.

CDR3 protein: CASSAAAYNEQFF. The CDR3 DNA follows: TGTGCCAGCAGTGCAGCAGCTTACAATGAGCAGTTCTTC. V is TRBV6-1 and J is TRBJ2-1; D not resolved. This CDR3 contains 13 residues. CDR1 and CDR2 (germline): MNHNS, SASEGT. Deletions cut 4 bases from V and 4 bases from J, with 8 bases between.

This clone was detected a few times. This chain connects TRBV27 to TRBJ2-7, with D hard to call. Germline CDR1 and CDR2: MNHEY and SMNVEV (reference sequence). V lost 3 bases to trimming and J lost 3 bases, with 9 bases between them. CDR3 size: 13 residues. CDR3 DNA sequence: TGTGCCAGCAGTTTCAACGGCCACTACGAGCAGTACTTC. This encodes CASSFNGHYEQYF.

V usage is TRBV10-3 and J usage is TRBJ1-2, with 7 bases matching TRBD1. The germline V gene has CDR1 ENHRY and CDR2 SYGVKD. V lost 3 bases to trimming and J lost 2 bases; unmatched junction nucleotides: 9. This CDR3 comprises 16 residues. This CDR3 reads CAISETATGRNYGYTF. The CDR3 bases are TGTGCCATCAGTGAAACTGCGACAGGGAGAAACTATGGCTACACCTTC.